The present T cell receptor beta chain was sequenced within a study of vaccination and CD4 T cells after COVID-19. Across the study: Median time from COVID diagnosis to post-COVID sampling was over 85 days (35 to 161). Study observations and caveats: Although the median of SARS-CoV-2-reactive clonotypes rose from around 21 to 38, the change was not significant.

Stated treatment: approximately nine-day PBMC culture with coronavirus spike peptide pools or control peptides (ViraFEST assay). TCR sequencing followed the expansion of antigen-specific T cells with peptide pools in ViraFEST. Culture conditions combined fewer than 2.5 million PBMCs per well with around 9.7 IU/ml IL-2 and 8.5 to 10 ug/ml peptide pools. CDR3 length equals 18 residues. V was clipped by 5 bases and J by 5 bases; unmatched bases: 13. Germline CDR1 is DFQATT and CDR2 is SNEGSKA (reference sequence). Sequenced with the Oncomine TCR Beta short-read assay was DNA taken from cultured CD4+ T cells. TCRdb re-derived calls from the PCR reads in MiXCR, one entry per CDR3 protein. The sample yields approximately 20,000 distinct CDR3 sequences, around 56% seen once. This clonotype has more than one count but fewer than ten. What it binds is unknown.

The chain combines TRBV20-1 with TRBJ2-3, with 16 nucleotides matching TRBD2. The sample consisted of CD4+ T cells from blood, cultured in vitro. This receptor was identified in a human donor who had recovered from COVID-19. Here the CDR3 reads CSAHGTSGRGSLGDTQYF. Here the CDR3 DNA reads TGCAGTGCTCACGGGACTAGCGGGAGGGGATCCTTGGGAGATACGCAGTATTTT.